This is a list of T cell receptor beta chains from one sample in a study of blood T cells in healthy people across ages. TCRdb reprocessed the 5' RACE reads via MiXCR and lists one record per CDR3 protein. The profile shows some 700,000 distinct CDR3 sequences, about a fifth of them singletons. The sequencing sample was made of blood. These receptors were collected from a man between 65 and 85 years old in good health. The CDR3 runs from the conserved cysteine through the conserved F or W. Each record gives: D gene, J gene, clone size, V gene, CDR3 DNA, CDR3 protein. D genes are given only for firm matches. The size of a clone is reported for some rows only, either as once, few or many, or as a class for expanded clones.

. TRBJ2-7 . TRBV5-1 TGCGCCAGCAGCTTGGAGGGGCGAGGGATTCGGGCCTACGAGCAGTACTTC CASSLEGRGIRAYEQYF
. TRBJ2-3 few TRBV13 TGTGCCAGCAGCTTAGGGGGTGGAGGGCTACACACAGATACGCAGTATTTT CASSLGGGGLHTDTQYF
. TRBJ2-7 few TRBV28 TGTGCCAGCAGTTCCCCCAACGAGCAGTACTTC CASSSPNEQYF
. TRBJ2-5 . TRBV6-5 TGTGCCAGCAGACAGGGAAAAAGAGAGACCCAGTACTTC CASRQGKRETQYF
TRBD2 TRBJ2-1 few TRBV5-1 TGCGCCAGCAGGCAAACCTTAGCGGGAGTCAGGGTCCTAAGAAATGAGCAGTTCTTC CASRQTLAGVRVLRNEQFF
TRBD1 TRBJ1-2 . TRBV6-6 TGTGCCAGCAGCAACCCGGGACAGCTGGCCTATGGCTACACCTTC CASSNPGQLAYGYTF
TRBD2 TRBJ2-1 few TRBV12-3/TRBV12-4 TGTGCCAGCACCAATTCGCCGGGACTAGCGGGAGAGCGTGAGCAGTTCTTT CASTNSPGLAGEREQFF
. TRBJ2-2 . TRBV7-9 TGTGCCAGCAGCTTAGTGACAACGAACACCGGGGAGCTGTTTTTT CASSLVTTNTGELFF
. TRBJ2-1 few TRBV12-3/TRBV12-4 TGTGCCAGCAGTTTAGCGCGGTGGCAGTTCTTC CASSLARWQFF
TRBD1 TRBJ1-4 few TRBV5-5 TGTGCCAGCAGAACAGGGGTTGCTAATGAAAAACTGTTTTTT CASRTGVANEKLFF
. TRBJ1-1 . TRBV7-2 TGTGCCAGCAGCTTAGGGGTCGACGTAGTGGCTTTCTTT CASSLGVDVVAFF
. TRBJ2-5 . TRBV10-3 TGTGCCATCAGTGACCGACAGAGCCAAGAGACCCAGTACTTC CAISDRQSQETQYF
TRBD1 TRBJ2-3 . TRBV5-1 TGCGCCAGCAGCAGGGACAGGGGCCTTCCAGGTACGCAGTATTTT CASSRDRGLPGTQYF
. TRBJ2-1 . TRBV18 TGTGCCAGCTCACACCGGACACGGGGGACGTACAATGAGCAGTTCTTC CASSHRTRGTYNEQFF
TRBD2 TRBJ2-7 few TRBV13 TGTGCCAGCAGCTTGGGACTAGCGGGGGGGATCGAGCAGTACTTC CASSLGLAGGIEQYF
. TRBJ1-1 . TRBV6-6 TGTGCCAGCAGTTCCCGACCGAACGCTGAAGCTTTCTTT CASSSRPNAEAFF
. TRBJ2-3 . TRBV12-3/TRBV12-4 TGTGCCAGCAGTTCCACCGACCCCGGATGGGGCACAGATACGCAGTATTTT CASSSTDPGWGTDTQYF
TRBD1 TRBJ2-7 few TRBV6-5 TGTGCCAGCACCGTGACAGGGGGTCTTCCCTACGAGCAGTACTTC CASTVTGGLPYEQYF
. TRBJ1-4 . TRBV18 TGTGCCAGCTCACCGGGGGTAGGAGAAAAACTGTTTTTT CASSPGVGEKLFF